The 15 T cell receptor beta chains below were found in one sample sequenced in a study of OX40 agonist ivuxolimab in advanced cancers. Clones were read by immunoSEQ multiplex PCR, and TCRdb kept only the in-frame ones, dropping some. The table lists about 86,000 clones, around nine tenths of them singletons, with 1.4% to 1.5% in the top ten. The source material was CD4+ or CD8+ T cells sorted from blood, sampled in a trial of the OX40 agonist ivuxolimab. These receptors were taken from an adult with an advanced solid tumor such as melanoma, head and neck, liver or kidney cancer.

This clone was counted only a few times. V and J are TRBV30 and TRBJ1-5, with TRBD1 as a possible D gene (6 bases). CDR1 is GTSNPN and CDR2 is SVGIG in the germline V gene (reference sequence). The length of the CDR3 is 14 residues. Deletions cut 1 base from V and 4 bases from J, with 11 bases between. The CDR3 nucleotides are TGTGCCTGGAGTGCATCCAGGGGAAATCAGCCCCAGCATTTT. Protein: CAWSASRGNQPQHF.

V and J are TRBV7-3 and TRBJ2-1; 12 bases map to TRBD2. Germline V gene data show CDR1 as SGHTA and CDR2 as FQGTGA. This CDR3 has 15 amino acids. V dropped 3 bases and J dropped 5; count of bases not matched to a gene: 2. The CDR3 nucleotides read TGTGCCAGCAGCTTTCTAGCGGGGGGGAACAATGAGCAGTTCTTC. Protein product: CASSFLAGGNNEQFF.

The gene calls are TRBV28 and TRBJ2-7; 9 nucleotides line up with TRBD1. The CDR3 is 16 amino acids. J gave up 0 bases and V 6 bases, and 9 bases lay outside the gene matches. Germline V gene data show CDR1 as MDHEN and CDR2 as SYDVKM. This chain's CDR3 is CASRILTGGVSYEQYF. The CDR3 region has the DNA TGTGCCAGCAGAATATTGACAGGGGGAGTCTCCTACGAGCAGTACTTC.

The chain joins TRBV25-1 to TRBJ1-1, with 8 bases aligning to TRBD1. The CDR3 extends over 13 amino acids. The V and J ends lost 1 base and 8 bases, in that order; junction bases with no gene match: 3. The germline V gene has CDR1 MGHDK and CDR2 SYGVNS. The CDR3 DNA sequence: TGTGCCAGCAGTGAATGGGGGACAGGCGAAGCTTTCTTT. Its translation: CASSEWGTGEAFF.

The chain carries TRBV5-1 and TRBJ2-4; no definite D call. The CDR3 is 13 amino acids. Looked up from germline, CDR1 is SGHRS and CDR2 is YFSETQ. V was cut by 0 bases and J by 10 bases, with 11 bases left in between. CDR3 DNA: TGCGCCAGCAGCTTGGGGGGTAGCCTTATTCAGTACTTC. It specifies CASSLGGSLIQYF. The whole variable domain, filled in from reference TRBV5-1 and TRBJ2-4, reads KAGVTQTPRYLIKTRGQQVTLSCSPISGHRSVSWYQQTPGQGLQFLFEYFSETQRNKGNFPGRFSGRQFSNSRSEMNVSTLELGDSALYLCASSLGGSLIQYFGAGTRLSVL.

The chain uses TRBV5-4 and TRBJ2-5; tentatively, D is TRBD2 (5 bases). Germline assignment: CDR1 SGHNT and CDR2 YYREEE (reference sequence). The V and J ends lost 1 base and 4 bases respectively, with 8 bases between them. This CDR3 contains 13 residues. The CDR3 is CASSLRERETQYF. The CDR3 DNA follows: TGTGCCAGCAGCTTGAGGGAGCGAGAGACCCAGTACTTC.

The CDR3 DNA reads as TGTGCCAGCAGCTTGGGTCCAGACTATGGCTACACCTTC. Its translation: CASSLGPDYGYTF. This rearrangement joins TRBV5-5 to TRBJ1-2, with no clear D. V lost 0 bases and J 3 bases, leaving 6 bases between the germline ends. Per germline, CDR1 SGHKS and CDR2 YYEKEE (reference sequence). This CDR3 has 13 residues.

The chain links TRBV2 to TRBJ2-7, with 7 bases aligning to TRBD1. The CDR3 loop spans 15 amino acids. V lost 2 bases to trimming and J lost 0 bases; unmatched junction nucleotides: 4. Germline CDR1 is SNHLY and CDR2 is FYNNEI. The CDR3 protein is CASSERGTDSYEQYF. The CDR3 DNA reads TGTGCCAGCAGTGAAAGGGGGACAGACTCCTACGAGCAGTACTTC.

The genes are TRBV27 and TRBJ2-5; TRBD1 might be the D (5 bases). The J call could be wrong; TRBJ2-7 is a better fit for the DNA end. The CDR3 runs to 14 residues. The germline V gene has CDR1 MNHEY and CDR2 SMNVEV (reference sequence). The CDR3 sequence: CASSFQGRGHEQYF. CDR3 sequence (DNA): TGTGCCAGCAGTTTCCAGGGCCGTGGCCACGAGCAGTACTTC.

The CDR3 bases are TGTGCCAGCAGTGAACTGGGGGGGTTCACCTACAATGAGCAGTTCTTC. This gives the protein CASSELGGFTYNEQFF. This chain uses TRBV25-1 with TRBJ2-1; 7 positions agree with TRBD2. With 2 bases clipped from V and 2 bases from J, the junction kept 6 bases outside the gene matches. This CDR3 is built from 16 residues. CDR1 and CDR2 from the germline V gene are MGHDK and SYGVNS. The full variable domain, rest sourced from reference TRBV25-1 and TRBJ2-1, is EADIYQTPRYLVIGTGKKITLECSQTMGHDKMYWYQQDPGMELHLIHYSYGVNSTEKGDLSSESTVSRIRTEHFPLTLESARPSHTSQYLCASSELGGFTYNEQFFGPGTRLTVL.

The rearrangement joins TRBV5-6 to TRBJ1-2; 8 bases align to TRBD1. The CDR3 spans 15 residues. Germline assignment: CDR1 SGHDT and CDR2 YYEEEE. Germline trimming cut 1 base from V and 8 bases from J; bases unmatched to any gene: 10. The CDR3 DNA follows: TGTGCCAGCAGCTTGTCCCCGGACAGGGTGGGAGGCTACACCTTC. Residues: CASSLSPDRVGGYTF. The variable domain in full, with the rest retrieved from reference TRBV5-6 and TRBJ1-2, is DAGVTQSPTHLIKTRGQQVTLRCSPKSGHDTVSWYQQALGQGPQFIFQYYEEEERQRGNFPDRFSGHQFPNYSSELNVNALLLGDSALYLCASSLSPDRVGGYTFGSGTRLTVV.

This rearrangement joins TRBV11-3 to TRBJ2-2; TRBD1 is a possible D gene (5 bases). V was pared by 2 bases and J by 3 bases, with 10 bases between. CDR1 SGHNT and CDR2 YENEEA come from the germline V gene. CDR3 length: 15 amino acids. The CDR3 DNA is TGTGCCAGCAGCTTACAGGGTTTGGACACCGGGGAGCTGTTTTTT. Its protein is CASSLQGLDTGELFF.

The chain combines TRBV7-9 with TRBJ2-3, with 11 bases that match TRBD2. This CDR3 contains 15 residues. CDR1 and CDR2 (germline): SEHNR, FQNEAQ (reference sequence). V lost 6 bases to trimming and J lost 5 bases; unmatched junction nucleotides: 7. In DNA form, the CDR3 reads TGTGCCAGCAGGTCTAGCGGGGGGAATATAGATACGCAGTATTTT. This encodes CASRSSGGNIDTQYF.

This clone was seen a few times. J is TRBJ2-1 and V is TRBV7-2; 11 bases map to TRBD2. Trimming cost V 1 base and J 7 bases; bases outside gene matches: 6. This CDR3 contains 16 residues. Germline V gives CDR1 SGHTA, CDR2 FQGNSA. CDR3 region: CASSLVLAGGLNEQFF. Written as DNA, the CDR3 is TGTGCCAGCAGCTTAGTGCTAGCGGGGGGCCTAAATGAGCAGTTCTTC.

The chain combines TRBV11-2 with TRBJ1-1, with TRBD1 as a possible D gene (6 bases). Germline-derived CDR1 and CDR2 are SGHAT and FQNNGV. Trimming stripped 0 bases from V and 4 bases from J, with 12 bases between. CDR3 length equals 15 residues. The DNA for the CDR3 is TGTGCCAGCAGCTTAGAAGGGACATTTCCCACTGAAGCTTTCTTT. It yields the protein CASSLEGTFPTEAFF.